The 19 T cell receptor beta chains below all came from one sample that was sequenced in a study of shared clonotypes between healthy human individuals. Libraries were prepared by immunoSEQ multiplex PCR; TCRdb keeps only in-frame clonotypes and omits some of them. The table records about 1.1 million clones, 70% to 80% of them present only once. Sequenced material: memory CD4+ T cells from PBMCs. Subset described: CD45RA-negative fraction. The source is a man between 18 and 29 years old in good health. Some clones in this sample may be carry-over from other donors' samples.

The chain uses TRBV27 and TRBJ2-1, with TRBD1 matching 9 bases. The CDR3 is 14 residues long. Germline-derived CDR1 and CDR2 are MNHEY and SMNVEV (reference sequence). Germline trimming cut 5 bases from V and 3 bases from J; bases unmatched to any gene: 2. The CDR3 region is CASSRDRDYNEQFF. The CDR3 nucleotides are TGTGCCAGCAGTCGGGACAGGGACTACAATGAGCAGTTCTTC.

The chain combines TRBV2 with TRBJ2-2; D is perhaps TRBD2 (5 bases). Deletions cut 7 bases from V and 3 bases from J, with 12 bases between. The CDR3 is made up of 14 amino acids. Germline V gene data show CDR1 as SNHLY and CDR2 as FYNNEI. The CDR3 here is CASTLLGDTGELFF. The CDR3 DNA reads TGTGCCAGCACCCTGCTGGGAGACACCGGGGAGCTGTTTTTT.

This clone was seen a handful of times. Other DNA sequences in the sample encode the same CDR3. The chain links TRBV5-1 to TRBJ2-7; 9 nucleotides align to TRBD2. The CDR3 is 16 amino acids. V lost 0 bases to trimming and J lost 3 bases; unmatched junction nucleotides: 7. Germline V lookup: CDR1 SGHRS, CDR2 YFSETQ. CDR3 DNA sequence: TGCGCCAGCAGCTTGGAGTTAGCGGGAGTGAACTACGAGCAGTACTTC. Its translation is CASSLELAGVNYEQYF. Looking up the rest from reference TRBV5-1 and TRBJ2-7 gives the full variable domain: KAGVTQTPRYLIKTRGQQVTLSCSPISGHRSVSWYQQTPGQGLQFLFEYFSETQRNKGNFPGRFSGRQFSNSRSEMNVSTLELGDSALYLCASSLELAGVNYEQYFGPGTRLTVT.

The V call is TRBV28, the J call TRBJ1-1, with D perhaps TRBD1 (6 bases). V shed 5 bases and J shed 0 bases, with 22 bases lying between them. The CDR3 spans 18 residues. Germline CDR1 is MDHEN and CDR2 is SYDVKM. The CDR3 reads CASSGYYRDKFMNTEAFF. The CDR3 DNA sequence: TGTGCCAGCAGTGGATACTACCGGGACAAATTTATGAACACTGAAGCTTTCTTT.

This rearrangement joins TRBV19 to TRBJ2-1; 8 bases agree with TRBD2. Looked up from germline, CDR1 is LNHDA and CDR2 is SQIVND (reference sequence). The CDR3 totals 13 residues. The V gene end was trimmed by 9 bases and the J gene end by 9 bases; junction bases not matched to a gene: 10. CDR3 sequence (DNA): TGTGCCAGCGGGGCCGGGGGGGACCTTGAGCAGTTCTTC. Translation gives CASGAGGDLEQFF.

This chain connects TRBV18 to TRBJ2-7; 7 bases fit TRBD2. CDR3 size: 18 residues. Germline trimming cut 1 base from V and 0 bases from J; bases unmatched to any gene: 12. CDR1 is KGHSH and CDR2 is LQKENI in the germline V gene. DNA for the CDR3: TGTGCCAGCTCACCACTAACCCCTAGCGGCCGGAGCTCCTACGAGCAGTACTTC. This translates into CASSPLTPSGRSSYEQYF.

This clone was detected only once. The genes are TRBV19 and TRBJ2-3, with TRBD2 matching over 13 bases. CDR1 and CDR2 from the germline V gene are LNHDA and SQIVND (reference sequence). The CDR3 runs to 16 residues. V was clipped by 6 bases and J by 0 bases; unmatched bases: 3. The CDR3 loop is CASRGTSGTSTDTQYF. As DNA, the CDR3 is TGTGCCAGTAGGGGGACTAGCGGGACTAGCACAGATACGCAGTATTTT.

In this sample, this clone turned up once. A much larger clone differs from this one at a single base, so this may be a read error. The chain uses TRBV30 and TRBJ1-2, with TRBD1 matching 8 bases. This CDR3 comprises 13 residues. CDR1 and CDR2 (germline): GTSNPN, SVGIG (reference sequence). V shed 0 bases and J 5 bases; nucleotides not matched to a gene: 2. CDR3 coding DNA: TGTGCCTGGAGTGTACAGGGGGAGTATGGCTACACCTTC. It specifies CAWSVQGEYGYTF.

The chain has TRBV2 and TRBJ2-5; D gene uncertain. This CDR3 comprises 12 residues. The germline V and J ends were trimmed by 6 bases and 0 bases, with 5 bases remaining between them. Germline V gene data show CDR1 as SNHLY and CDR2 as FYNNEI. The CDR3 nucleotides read TGTGCCAGCAGCCTAAACCAAGAGACCCAGTACTTC. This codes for CASSLNQETQYF.

The CDR3 loop reads CASSAATGIYFFTEAFF. The CDR3 nucleotides read TGTGCCAGCAGTGCAGCTACAGGGATCTATTTTTTCACTGAAGCTTTCTTT. This chain uses TRBV28 with TRBJ1-1; tentative D call: TRBD1 (6 bases). This CDR3 comprises 17 residues. CDR1 MDHEN and CDR2 SYDVKM come from the germline V gene. Trimming took off 5 bases at V and 4 bases at J, with 23 bases between the two ends.

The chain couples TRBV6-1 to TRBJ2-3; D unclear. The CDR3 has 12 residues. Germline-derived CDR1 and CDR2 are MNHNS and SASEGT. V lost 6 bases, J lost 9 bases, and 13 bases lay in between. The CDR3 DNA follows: TGTGCCAGCAGACCCGACATTTCCACGCAGTATTTT. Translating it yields CASRPDISTQYF.

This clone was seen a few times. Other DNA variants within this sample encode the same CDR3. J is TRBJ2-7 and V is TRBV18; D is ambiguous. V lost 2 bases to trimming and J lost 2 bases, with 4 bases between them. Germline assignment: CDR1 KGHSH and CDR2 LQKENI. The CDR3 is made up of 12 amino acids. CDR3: CASSPSTYEQYF. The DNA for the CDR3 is TGTGCCAGCTCACCATCAACCTACGAGCAGTACTTC.

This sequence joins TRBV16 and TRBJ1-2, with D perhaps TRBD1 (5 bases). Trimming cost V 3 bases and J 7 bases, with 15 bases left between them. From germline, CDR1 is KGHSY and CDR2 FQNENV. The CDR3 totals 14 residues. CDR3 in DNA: TGTGCCAGCAGCCACGTTGACAGTCTCCTTGGCTACACCTTC. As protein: CASSHVDSLLGYTF.

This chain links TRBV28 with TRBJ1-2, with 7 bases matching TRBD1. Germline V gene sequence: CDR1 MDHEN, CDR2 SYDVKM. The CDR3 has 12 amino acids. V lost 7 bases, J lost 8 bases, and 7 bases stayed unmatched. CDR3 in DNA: TGTGCCAGCACAATTCAGGGGGAGGGCTACACCTTC. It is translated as CASTIQGEGYTF.

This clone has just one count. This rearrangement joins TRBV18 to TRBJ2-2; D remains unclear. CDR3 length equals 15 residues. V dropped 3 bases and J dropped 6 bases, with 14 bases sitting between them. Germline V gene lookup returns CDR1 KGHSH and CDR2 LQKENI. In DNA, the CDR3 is TGTGCCAGCTCACCGGGCCGGGTCTTCGCCGGGGAGCTGTTTTTT. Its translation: CASSPGRVFAGELFF.

The CDR3 loop is CASRRQGASYEQYF. Here the CDR3 DNA reads TGTGCCAGCAGAAGACAGGGGGCTTCCTACGAGCAGTACTTC. The chain recombines TRBV28 with TRBJ2-7; TRBD1 aligns across 10 bases. Germline V CDR1 and CDR2: MDHEN, SYDVKM. V shed 6 bases and J 1 base; nucleotides not matched to a gene: 3. This CDR3 contains 14 residues.

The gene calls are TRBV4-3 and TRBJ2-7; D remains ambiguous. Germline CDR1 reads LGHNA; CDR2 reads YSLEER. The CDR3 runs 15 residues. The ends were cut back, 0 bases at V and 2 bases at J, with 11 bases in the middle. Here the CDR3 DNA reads TGCGCCAGCAGCCAAGACGGGTCCGGAGCCTACGAGCAGTACTTC. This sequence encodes CASSQDGSGAYEQYF.

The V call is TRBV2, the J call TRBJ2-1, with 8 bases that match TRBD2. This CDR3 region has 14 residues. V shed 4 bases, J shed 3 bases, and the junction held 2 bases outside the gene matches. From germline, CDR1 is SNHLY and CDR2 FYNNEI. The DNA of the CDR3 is TGTGCCAGCAGTGGCGGGAGGCTCTACAATGAGCAGTTCTTC. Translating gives CASSGGRLYNEQFF.

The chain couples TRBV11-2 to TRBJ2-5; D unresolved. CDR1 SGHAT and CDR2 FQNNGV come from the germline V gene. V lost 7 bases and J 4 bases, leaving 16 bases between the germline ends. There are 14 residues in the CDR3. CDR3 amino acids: CASNTVTILETQYF. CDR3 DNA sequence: TGTGCCAGCAACACAGTCACAATCCTAGAGACCCAGTACTTC. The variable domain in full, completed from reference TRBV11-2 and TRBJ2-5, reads EAGVAQSPRYKIIEKRQSVAFWCNPISGHATLYWYQQILGQGPKLLIQFQNNGVVDDSQLPKDRFSAERLKGVDSTLKIQPAKLEDSAVYLCASNTVTILETQYFGPGTRLLVL.